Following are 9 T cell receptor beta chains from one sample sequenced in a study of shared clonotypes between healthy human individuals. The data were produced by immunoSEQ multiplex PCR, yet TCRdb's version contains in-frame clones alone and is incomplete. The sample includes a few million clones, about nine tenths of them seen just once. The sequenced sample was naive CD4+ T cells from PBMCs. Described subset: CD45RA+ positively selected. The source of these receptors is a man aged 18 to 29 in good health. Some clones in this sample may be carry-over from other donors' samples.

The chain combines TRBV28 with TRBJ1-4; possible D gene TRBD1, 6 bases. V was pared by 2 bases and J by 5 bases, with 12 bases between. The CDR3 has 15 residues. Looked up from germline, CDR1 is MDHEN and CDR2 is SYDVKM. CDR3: CASSLGGGLNEKLFF. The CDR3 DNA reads TGTGCCAGCAGTTTAGGTGGGGGCCTCAATGAAAAACTGTTTTTT.

This chain's CDR3 is CASIGQSDTQYF. In nucleotides, the CDR3 is TGCGCCAGCATCGGGCAGTCAGATACGCAGTATTTT. The gene calls are TRBV10-2 and TRBJ2-3; D is unresolved. With 7 bases removed from V and 4 bases from J, the gap between germline ends came to 9 bases. Germline V gene lookup returns CDR1 WSHSY and CDR2 SAAADI. The CDR3 runs 12 residues.

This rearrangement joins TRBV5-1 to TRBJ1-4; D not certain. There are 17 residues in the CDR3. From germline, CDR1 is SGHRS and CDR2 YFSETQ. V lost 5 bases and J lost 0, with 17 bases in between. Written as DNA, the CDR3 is TGCGCCAGCAGTCCCCTGACCTGGAGCGCAACTAATGAAAAACTGTTTTTT. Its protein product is CASSPLTWSATNEKLFF. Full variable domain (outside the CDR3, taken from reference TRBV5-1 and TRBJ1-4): KAGVTQTPRYLIKTRGQQVTLSCSPISGHRSVSWYQQTPGQGLQFLFEYFSETQRNKGNFPGRFSGRQFSNSRSEMNVSTLELGDSALYLCASSPLTWSATNEKLFFGSGTQLSVL.

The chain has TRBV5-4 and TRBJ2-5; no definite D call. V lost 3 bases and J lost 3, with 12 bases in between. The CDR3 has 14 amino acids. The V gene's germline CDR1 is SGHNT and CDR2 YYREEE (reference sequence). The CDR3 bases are TGTGCCAGCAGCTCCAAAACAAACGAAGAGACCCAGTACTTC. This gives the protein CASSSKTNEETQYF.

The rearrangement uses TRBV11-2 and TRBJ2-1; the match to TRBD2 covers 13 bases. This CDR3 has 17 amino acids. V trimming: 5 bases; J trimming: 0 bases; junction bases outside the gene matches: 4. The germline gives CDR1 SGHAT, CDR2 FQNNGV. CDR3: CASSPRTSGSSYNEQFF. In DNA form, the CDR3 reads TGTGCCAGCAGCCCCCGGACTAGCGGGAGCTCCTACAATGAGCAGTTCTTC.

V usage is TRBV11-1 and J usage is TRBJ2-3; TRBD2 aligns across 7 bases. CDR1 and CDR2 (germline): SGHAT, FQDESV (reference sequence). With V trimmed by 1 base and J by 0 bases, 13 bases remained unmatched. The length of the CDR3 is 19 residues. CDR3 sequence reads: CASSLGWWGKRESTDTQYF. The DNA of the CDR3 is TGTGCCAGCAGCTTAGGTTGGTGGGGCAAGCGGGAAAGCACAGATACGCAGTATTTT. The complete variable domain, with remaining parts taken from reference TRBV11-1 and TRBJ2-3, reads EAEVAQSPRYKITEKSQAVAFWCDPISGHATLYWYRQILGQGPELLVQFQDESVVDDSQLPKDRFSAERLKGVDSTLKIQPAELGDSAMYLCASSLGWWGKRESTDTQYFGPGTRLTVL.

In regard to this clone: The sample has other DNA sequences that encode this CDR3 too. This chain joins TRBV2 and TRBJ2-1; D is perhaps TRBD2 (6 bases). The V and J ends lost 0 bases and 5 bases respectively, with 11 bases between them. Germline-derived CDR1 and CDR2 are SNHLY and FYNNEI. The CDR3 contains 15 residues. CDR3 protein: CASSEAGLANNEQFF. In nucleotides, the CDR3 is TGTGCCAGCAGTGAAGCGGGTCTAGCGAACAATGAGCAGTTCTTC.

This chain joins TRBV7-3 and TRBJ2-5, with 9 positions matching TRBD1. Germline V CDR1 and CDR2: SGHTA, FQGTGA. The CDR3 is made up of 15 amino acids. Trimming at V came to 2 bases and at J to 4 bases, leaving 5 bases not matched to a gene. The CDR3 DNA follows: TGTGCCAGCAGCTTAGGGGGACAGGGCTTAGAGACCCAGTACTTC. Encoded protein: CASSLGGQGLETQYF. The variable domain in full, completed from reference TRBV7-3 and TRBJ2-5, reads GAGVSQTPSNKVTEKGKYVELRCDPISGHTALYWYRQSLGQGPEFLIYFQGTGAADDSGLPNDRFFAVRPEGSVSTLKIQRTERGDSAVYLCASSLGGQGLETQYFGPGTRLLVL.

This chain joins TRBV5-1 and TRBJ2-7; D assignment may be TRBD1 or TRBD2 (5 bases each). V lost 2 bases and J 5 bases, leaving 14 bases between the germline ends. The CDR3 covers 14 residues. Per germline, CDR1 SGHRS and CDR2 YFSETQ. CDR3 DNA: TGCGCCAGCAGCTTTGCAGGGAGCGTCCACGAGCAGTACTTC. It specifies CASSFAGSVHEQYF.